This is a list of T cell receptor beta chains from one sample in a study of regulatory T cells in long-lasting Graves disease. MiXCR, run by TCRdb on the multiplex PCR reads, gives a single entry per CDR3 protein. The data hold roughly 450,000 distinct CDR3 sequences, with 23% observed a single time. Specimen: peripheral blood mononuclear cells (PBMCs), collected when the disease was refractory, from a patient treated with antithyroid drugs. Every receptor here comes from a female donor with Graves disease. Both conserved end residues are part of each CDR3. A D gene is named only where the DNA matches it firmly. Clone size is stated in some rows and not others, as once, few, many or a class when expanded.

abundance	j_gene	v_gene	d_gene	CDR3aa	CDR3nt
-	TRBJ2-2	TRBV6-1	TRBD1	CASRRGQGANTGELFF	TGTGCCAGCAGAAGGGGACAGGGGGCAAACACCGGGGAGCTGTTTTTT
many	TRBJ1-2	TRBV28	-	CASSGPGFYGYTF	TGTGCCAGCAGCGGTCCCGGGTTCTATGGCTACACCTTC
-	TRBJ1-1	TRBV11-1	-	CASRAGPLLGAFF	TGTGCCAGCAGGGCCGGGCCACTCCTTGGGGCTTTCTTT
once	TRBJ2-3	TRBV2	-	CASSEHRTDTQYF	TGTGCCAGCAGTGAACACCGCACAGATACGCAGTATTTT
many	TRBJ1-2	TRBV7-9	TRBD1	CASSHAGTGAYGYTF	TGTGCCAGCAGCCACGCCGGGACAGGAGCCTATGGCTACACCTTC
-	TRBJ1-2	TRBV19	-	CASSTVDGGGGYTF	TGTGCCAGTAGTACGGTGGACGGTGGAGGTGGCTACACCTTC
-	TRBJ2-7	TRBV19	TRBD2	CASSQTSGRNEQYF	TGTGCCAGTAGTCAGACTAGCGGGAGGAACGAGCAGTACTTC
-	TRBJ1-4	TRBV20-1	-	CSARDLRVSGGNGKLFF	TGCAGTGCTAGAGATCTGAGGGTATCGGGGGGTAATGGAAAACTGTTTTTT
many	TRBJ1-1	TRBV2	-	CASSVPGNTEAFF	TGTGCCAGCAGTGTCCCGGGGAACACTGAAGCTTTCTTT
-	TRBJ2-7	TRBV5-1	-	CASSLLGRNEQYF	TGCGCCAGCAGCTTGCTGGGGCGCAACGAGCAGTACTTC
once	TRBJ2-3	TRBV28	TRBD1	CASRTTGTGVLDTQYF	TGTGCCAGCAGAACCACCGGGACAGGGGTCTTAGATACGCAGTATTTT
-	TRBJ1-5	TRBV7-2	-	CASSLGFGANQPQHF	TGTGCCAGCAGCTTAGGGTTTGGCGCCAATCAGCCCCAGCATTTT
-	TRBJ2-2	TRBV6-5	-	CASSYNSPGELFF	TGTGCCAGCAGTTACAACTCACCAGGGGAGCTGTTTTTT
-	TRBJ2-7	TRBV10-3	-	CAIRGTTPYEQYF	TGTGCCATCAGGGGGACGACACCTTACGAGCAGTACTTC
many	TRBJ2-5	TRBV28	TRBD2	CASRDGGGWETQYF	TGTGCCAGCAGGGATGGCGGGGGATGGGAGACCCAGTACTTC
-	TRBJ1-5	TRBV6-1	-	CASSQLAASNQPQHF	TGTGCCAGCAGCCAACTCGCAGCTTCTAATCAGCCCCAGCATTTT
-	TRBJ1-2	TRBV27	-	CASSLSSGSHGYTF	TGTGCCAGCAGTTTATCATCGGGGTCTCATGGCTACACCTTC
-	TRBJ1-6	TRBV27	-	CASSQGGVGHNSPLHF	TGTGCCAGCAGCCAAGGGGGAGTGGGGCATAATTCACCCCTCCACTTT
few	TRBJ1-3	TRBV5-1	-	CASSLVGRVAGNTIYF	TGCGCCAGCAGCTTGGTAGGCAGGGTCGCTGGAAACACCATATATTTT
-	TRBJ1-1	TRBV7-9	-	CASRLYTRNSNTEAFF	TGTGCCAGCAGGCTATACACGCGTAACTCGAACACTGAAGCTTTCTTT
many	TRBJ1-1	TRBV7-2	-	CASSSGGYTEAFF	TGTGCCAGCAGTTCGGGGGGTTATACTGAAGCTTTCTTT
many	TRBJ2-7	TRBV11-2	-	CASSLPFWARYEQYF	TGTGCCAGCAGCTTACCTTTCTGGGCTCGTTACGAGCAGTACTTC
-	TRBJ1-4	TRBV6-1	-	CASRTTNSNEKLFF	TGTGCCAGCAGGACCACGAATTCAAATGAAAAACTGTTTTTT
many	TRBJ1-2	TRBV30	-	CAWSPGKGYTF	TGTGCCTGGAGTCCCGGGAAAGGCTACACCTTC
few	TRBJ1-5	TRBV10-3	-	CAISQRQVGNQPQHF	TGTGCCATCAGTCAAAGACAGGTCGGCAATCAGCCCCAGCATTTT
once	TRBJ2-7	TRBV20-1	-	CSARNLSRSYEQYF	TGCAGTGCTCGGAATCTTAGTCGATCCTACGAGCAGTACTTC
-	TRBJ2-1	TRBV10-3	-	CAISERTDYNEQFF	TGTGCCATCAGTGAGCGGACAGATTACAATGAGCAGTTCTTC
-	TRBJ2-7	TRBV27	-	CASGAGSSYEQYF	TGTGCCAGCGGCGCAGGGAGCTCCTACGAGCAGTACTTC
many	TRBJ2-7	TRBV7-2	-	CASSLMAAETYEQYF	TGTGCCAGCAGCTTAATGGCAGCGGAAACCTACGAGCAGTACTTC
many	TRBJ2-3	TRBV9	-	CASSVGGARGDTQYF	TGTGCCAGCAGCGTAGGGGGAGCGCGGGGTGATACGCAGTATTTT
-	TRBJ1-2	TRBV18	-	CASSPKADAAGHGYTF	TGTGCCAGCTCACCAAAAGCCGACGCCGCGGGCCATGGCTACACCTTC
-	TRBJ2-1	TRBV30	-	CAFAGFGSYNEQFF	TGTGCGTTTGCCGGTTTCGGCTCCTACAATGAGCAGTTCTTC
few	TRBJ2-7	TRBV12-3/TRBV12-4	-	CASSYGSGAYEQYF	TGTGCCAGCAGTTATGGGTCAGGGGCCTACGAGCAGTACTTC
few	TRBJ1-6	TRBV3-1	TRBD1	CASSTRDRYSPLHF	TGTGCCAGCAGCACCCGGGACAGGTATTCACCCCTCCACTTT
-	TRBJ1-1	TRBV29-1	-	CSVELTVNTEAFF	TGCAGCGTTGAATTGACAGTTAACACTGAAGCTTTCTTT
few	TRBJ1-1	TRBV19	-	CASKNTIEAFF	TGTGCCAGTAAGAACACTATTGAAGCTTTCTTT
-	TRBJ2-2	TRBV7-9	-	CASSPVTTNTGELFF	TGTGCCAGCAGCCCGGTTACCACGAACACCGGGGAGCTGTTTTTT
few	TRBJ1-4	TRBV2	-	CASGSGGTNEKLFF	TGTGCCAGCGGATCCGGGGGAACTAATGAAAAACTGTTTTTT
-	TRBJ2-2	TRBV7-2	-	CASSLGTYTGELFF	TGTGCCAGCAGCTTGGGGACGTACACCGGGGAGCTGTTTTTT
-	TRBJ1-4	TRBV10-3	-	CAIRGGVNEKLFF	TGTGCCATCCGTGGGGGAGTTAATGAAAAACTGTTTTTT
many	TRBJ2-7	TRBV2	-	CASKLQPYEQYF	TGTGCCAGCAAGCTCCAGCCCTACGAGCAGTACTTC
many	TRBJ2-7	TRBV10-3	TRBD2	CAISATGTKSYEQYF	TGTGCCATCAGTGCGACGGGGACTAAATCCTACGAGCAGTACTTC
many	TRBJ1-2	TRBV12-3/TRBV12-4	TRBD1	CASSFTWTGKEGYGYTF	TGTGCCAGCAGTTTCACCTGGACAGGGAAGGAAGGATATGGCTACACCTTC
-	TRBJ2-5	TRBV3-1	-	CASSQDLARGETQYF	TGTGCCAGCAGCCAAGATCTAGCTCGGGGGGAGACCCAGTACTTC
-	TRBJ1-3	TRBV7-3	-	CASSPDSGNTIYF	TGCGCCAGCAGCCCCGACTCTGGAAACACCATATATTTT
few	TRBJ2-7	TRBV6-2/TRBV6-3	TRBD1	CASRYRTSQGWYEQYF	TGTGCCAGCAGGTATAGGACTTCACAGGGGTGGTACGAGCAGTACTTC
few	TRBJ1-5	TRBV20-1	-	CSARDIVGRPQHF	TGCAGTGCTAGAGATATTGTTGGACGGCCCCAGCATTTT
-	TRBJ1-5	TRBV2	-	CASRDNSQPQHF	TGTGCCAGCCGGGACAACAGTCAGCCCCAGCATTTT
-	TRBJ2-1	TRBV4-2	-	CASSQEGLRDNEQFF	TGTGCCAGCAGCCAAGAGGGCCTCCGGGACAATGAGCAGTTCTTC
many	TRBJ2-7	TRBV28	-	CASREQGMNEQYF	TGTGCCAGCAGGGAGCAGGGAATGAACGAGCAGTACTTC
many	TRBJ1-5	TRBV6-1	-	CASSDRGNQPQHF	TGTGCCAGCAGTGACAGGGGTAATCAGCCCCAGCATTTT
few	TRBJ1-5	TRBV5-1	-	CASSFSVDQPQHF	TGCGCCAGCAGCTTTTCAGTGGATCAGCCCCAGCATTTT
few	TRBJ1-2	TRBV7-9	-	CASSNEGGNYYGYTF	TGTGCCAGCAGCAATGAGGGAGGAAACTACTATGGCTACACCTTC
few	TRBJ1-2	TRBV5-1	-	CASSSGRFGYTF	TGCGCCAGCAGCTCGGGACGGTTTGGCTACACCTTC
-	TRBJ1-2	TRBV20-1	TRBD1	CSARGRGRGASYGYTF	TGCAGTGCTAGAGGTCGAGGCAGGGGGGCTAGCTATGGCTACACCTTC
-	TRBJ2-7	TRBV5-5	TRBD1	CASSWMTGEAYEQYF	TGTGCCAGCAGCTGGATGACAGGGGAGGCCTACGAGCAGTACTTC
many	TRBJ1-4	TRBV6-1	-	CASSESVPGGLGEKLFF	TGTGCCAGCAGTGAATCGGTACCCGGGGGCTTGGGTGAAAAACTGTTTTTT
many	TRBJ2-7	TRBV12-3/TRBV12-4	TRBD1	CASSPGQGYEQYF	TGTGCCAGCAGCCCGGGACAGGGTTACGAGCAGTACTTC
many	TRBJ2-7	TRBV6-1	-	CASSRSGGYEQYF	TGTGCCAGCAGCCGCTCCGGGGGTTACGAGCAGTACTTC
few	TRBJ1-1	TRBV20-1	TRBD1	CSARDLGRGLRNTEAFF	TGCAGTGCTAGAGATTTGGGCAGGGGGCTGAGGAACACTGAAGCTTTCTTT